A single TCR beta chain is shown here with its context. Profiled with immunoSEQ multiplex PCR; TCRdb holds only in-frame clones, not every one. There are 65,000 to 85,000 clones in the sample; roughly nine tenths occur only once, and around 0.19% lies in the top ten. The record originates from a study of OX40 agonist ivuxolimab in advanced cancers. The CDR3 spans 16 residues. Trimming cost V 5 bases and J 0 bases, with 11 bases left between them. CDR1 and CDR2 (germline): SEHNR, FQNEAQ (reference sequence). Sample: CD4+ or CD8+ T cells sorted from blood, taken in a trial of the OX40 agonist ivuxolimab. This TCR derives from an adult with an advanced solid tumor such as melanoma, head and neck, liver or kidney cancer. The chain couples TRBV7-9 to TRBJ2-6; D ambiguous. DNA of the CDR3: TGTGCCAGCAGCCGTCGTTCTGTCTCTGGGGCCAACGTCCTGACTTTC. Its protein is CASSRRSVSGANVLTF. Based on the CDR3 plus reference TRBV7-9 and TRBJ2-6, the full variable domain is DTGVSQNPRHKITKRGQNVTFRCDPISEHNRLYWYRQTLGQGPEFLTYFQNEAQLEKSRLLSDRFSAERPKGSFSTLEIQRTEQGDSAMYLCASSRRSVSGANVLTFGAGSRLTVL.